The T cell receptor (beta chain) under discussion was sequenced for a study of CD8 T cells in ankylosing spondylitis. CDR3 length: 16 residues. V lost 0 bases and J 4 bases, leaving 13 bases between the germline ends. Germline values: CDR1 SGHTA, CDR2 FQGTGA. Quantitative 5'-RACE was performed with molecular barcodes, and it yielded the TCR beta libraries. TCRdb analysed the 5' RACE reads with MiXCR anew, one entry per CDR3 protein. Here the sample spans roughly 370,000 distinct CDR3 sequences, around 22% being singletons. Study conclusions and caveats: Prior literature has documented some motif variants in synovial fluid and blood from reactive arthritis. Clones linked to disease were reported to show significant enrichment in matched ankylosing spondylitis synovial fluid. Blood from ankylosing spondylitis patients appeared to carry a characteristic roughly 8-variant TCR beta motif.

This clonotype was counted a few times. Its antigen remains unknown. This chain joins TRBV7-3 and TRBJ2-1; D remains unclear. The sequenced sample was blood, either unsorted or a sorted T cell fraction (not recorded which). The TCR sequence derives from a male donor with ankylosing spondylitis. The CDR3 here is CASSLTSGAPYNEQFF. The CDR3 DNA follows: TGTGCCAGCAGCTTAACGTCGGGTGCGCCGTACAATGAGCAGTTCTTC.